What follows are 2 T cell receptor beta chains derived from one specimen sequenced in a study of response to subunit inactivated influenza vaccine. TCRdb analysed the RT-PCR reads with MiXCR anew, one entry per CDR3 protein. The sample has some 600,000 distinct CDR3 sequences, about 15% seen once. This material consisted of PBMCs from blood, taken 14 days before vaccination. The receptors here all came from a man aged 45-65 years who received an inactivated influenza vaccine.

There are a few counts of this clonotype. The CDR3 DNA follows: TGTGCCAGCAGTCCCTGGACGGGAAAGGATGGCTACACCTTC. Translation: CASSPWTGKDGYTF. This chain joins TRBV27 and TRBJ1-2; D unclear. Germline assignment: CDR1 MNHEY and CDR2 SMNVEV (reference sequence). Trimming removed 5 bases from V and 6 bases from J, with 16 bases in between. This CDR3 has 14 amino acids.

This clonotype has only a few counts. CDR3 region: CSASRLAGTLYNEQFF. CDR3 nucleotides: TGCAGTGCTAGTCGGCTAGCGGGAACGCTCTACAATGAGCAGTTCTTC. The rearrangement uses TRBV20-1 and TRBJ2-1; 9 bases fit TRBD2. J gave up 3 bases and V 3 bases, and 9 bases lay outside the gene matches. This CDR3 is built from 16 residues. Germline V gives CDR1 DFQATT, CDR2 SNEGSKA (reference sequence).